Following are 3 T cell receptor beta chains from one sample sequenced in a study of T cell responses to AZD1222 COVID-19 vaccine. Sequencing used immunoSEQ multiplex PCR; TCRdb keeps in-frame clones, though not all of them. This table holds over 110,000 clones, around nine tenths found once. Specimen: peripheral blood, collected on day 0 of AZD1222 vaccination. The receptors here all came from an adult in good health.

The CDR3 loop reads CASSQVIRGTVENEQYF. The CDR3 nucleotides read TGTGCCAGCAGCCAAGTAATTCGGGGGACAGTAGAGAACGAGCAGTACTTC. The chain employs TRBV4-2 and TRBJ2-7; maybe TRBD1 (7 bases). The germline gives CDR1 LGHNA, CDR2 YNFKEQ. Trimming left V 1 base short and J 5 bases short, with 21 bases between. The CDR3 spans 17 residues.

This chain links TRBV7-6 with TRBJ2-2; 9 nucleotides agree with TRBD1. Germline assignment: CDR1 SGHVS and CDR2 FNYEAQ. The length of the CDR3 is 15 residues. J lost 3 bases, V lost 3 bases, and 2 bases had no gene match. CDR3 DNA: TGTGCCAGCAGCTTGACAGGGGGTGACACCGGGGAGCTGTTTTTT. It translates to CASSLTGGDTGELFF.

This chain connects TRBV25-1 to TRBJ2-3, with 7 positions matching TRBD2. The germline V gene has CDR1 MGHDK and CDR2 SYGVNS. The CDR3 runs to 13 residues. The V gene end was trimmed by 6 bases and the J gene end by 0 bases; junction bases not matched to a gene: 0. This CDR3 reads CASSGGSTDTQYF. The CDR3 coding sequence is TGTGCCAGCAGCGGGGGGAGCACAGATACGCAGTATTTT.